The 5 T cell receptor beta chains presented below share a single source sample, sequenced in a study of T cell responses to AZD1222 COVID-19 vaccine. Profiled with immunoSEQ multiplex PCR; TCRdb holds only in-frame clones, not every one. The table records 100,000 or so clones, 89% of them present only once. Here the sequenced sample was peripheral blood, taken 28 days after the second AZD1222 dose. These receptors were obtained from an adult who received the AZD1222 COVID-19 vaccine.

CDR3 coding DNA: TGTGCCAGCGGCCAGGGACGCTCATCCGGTCAGCCCCAGCATTTT. Protein product: CASGQGRSSGQPQHF. The chain is built from TRBV6-5 and TRBJ1-5, with D maybe TRBD1 (5 bases). V was pared by 8 bases and J by 6 bases, with 20 bases between. This CDR3 region has 15 residues. The germline CDR1 and CDR2 sequences are MNHEY and SVGAGI.

This chain joins TRBV6-5 and TRBJ2-3, with D perhaps assigned TRBD1 or TRBD2 (6 bases each). Trimming left V 10 bases short and J 2 bases short, with 13 bases between. Germline lookup yields CDR1 MNHEY and CDR2 SVGAGI. The CDR3 sequence is 13 residues long. The CDR3 bases are TGTGCCACCCAGAGGGGGGACACAGATACGCAGTATTTT. Translated: CATQRGDTDTQYF.

The chain has TRBV30 and TRBJ1-2; the D is unclear. Germline V gene data show CDR1 as GTSNPN and CDR2 as SVGIG (reference sequence). Deletions cut 4 bases from V and 8 bases from J, with 14 bases between. CDR3 length equals 12 residues. The CDR3 DNA follows: TGTGCCTGGACGGCAGCCCTCTCGGGCTACACCTTC. Encoded protein: CAWTAALSGYTF.

This clone turned up a few times. The chain couples TRBV18 to TRBJ1-2; possible D gene TRBD1, 5 bases. Germline V CDR1 and CDR2: KGHSH, LQKENI. Between the trimmed V and J ends, which lost 0 bases and 4 bases, there was a span of 12 bases. This CDR3 has 15 amino acids. The CDR3: CASSPPDSRVYGYTF. The CDR3 DNA reads TGTGCCAGCTCACCACCTGATTCCAGGGTCTATGGCTACACCTTC.

The V call is TRBV6-5, the J call TRBJ1-1, with TRBD1 matching over 9 bases. From germline, CDR1 is MNHEY and CDR2 SVGAGI. The CDR3 length is 15 residues. V was clipped by 2 bases and J by 2 bases; unmatched bases: 3. CDR3 DNA: TGTGCCAGCAGTTACGGGACAGGGTATAACACTGAAGCTTTCTTT. It is translated as CASSYGTGYNTEAFF.